This is a list of T cell receptor beta chains from one sample in a study of naive and memory T cell subsets. TCRdb re-analysed the UMI-ligation and nested PCR reads in MiXCR, keeping a single row per CDR3 protein. Among tens of thousands of distinct CDR3 sequences listed, under 15% were seen once. Sequencing was performed on central memory CD4+ T cells from blood. The receptors come from a human donor in good health. Each CDR3 is given without its conserved first and last residue. The size of a clone is reported for some rows only, either as once, few or many, or as a class for expanded clones.

v_call	j_call	clone_size	cdr3_aa
TRBV2	TRBJ2-2	.	ASIGTSGRIAGELF
TRBV6-5	TRBJ2-5	.	ASRDYPNEETQY
TRBV4-1	TRBJ1-4	few	ASSQGGKGGPNEKLF
TRBV21-1	TRBJ2-1	.	ASSFLAGGHTYNEQF
TRBV11-1	TRBJ2-1	many	ASSLAREAYNEQF
TRBV20-1	TRBJ2-3	.	SARGPADTDTQY
TRBV12-3/TRBV12-4	TRBJ2-7	many	ASSPQRGNVGEQY
TRBV28	TRBJ1-4	few	ASSLGTGPEKLF
TRBV18	TRBJ1-5	few	ASSPRQGDQPQH
TRBV11-2	TRBJ1-5	few	ASSLDRDQPQH
TRBV20-1	TRBJ1-1	.	SARRRGGPEAF
TRBV12-3/TRBV12-4	TRBJ2-1	many	ASSYNSGTGSYNEQF
TRBV7-9	TRBJ2-2	many	ASSFKDRGLAGELF
TRBV4-3	TRBJ2-3	.	ASSQDGTSGRGTDTQY
TRBV28	TRBJ2-5	many	ASTHNVGFKY
TRBV10-1	TRBJ2-1	.	ASSGPPSGNEQF
TRBV18	TRBJ2-6	.	ASSPLPGNARSGANVLT
TRBV20-1	TRBJ2-4	few	SARGTGLLGIQY
TRBV20-1	TRBJ1-5	.	SASSGDSNQPQH
TRBV6-1	TRBJ2-1	.	AGQRGPGGYEQF
TRBV12-3/TRBV12-4	TRBJ2-7	few	ASSRSPGLIYEQY
TRBV7-2	TRBJ2-2	.	ASSSQGYTGELF
TRBV7-2	TRBJ2-7	many	ASSLVPAQRRGYEQY
TRBV2	TRBJ2-2	few	ASSDSGTSVNTGELF
TRBV18	TRBJ1-2	.	ASSPGAANYGYT
TRBV24-1	TRBJ1-6	.	ATSDLRVACRENNSPLH
TRBV19	TRBJ2-1	many	ASSQDRGTYNEQF
TRBV25-1	TRBJ2-2	few	ASRLETNTGELF
TRBV25-1	TRBJ1-2	.	ASSEGTGMNYGYT
TRBV5-1	TRBJ2-7	.	ASSLGGNGEQY
TRBV10-3	TRBJ2-3	.	AISRGPADTQY
TRBV3-1	TRBJ2-7	many	ASSYSGVYEQY
TRBV12-3/TRBV12-4	TRBJ2-5	.	ASTAGLAGLETQY
TRBV10-1	TRBJ2-7	few	ASSVRVGSGGYEQY
TRBV11-2	TRBJ1-2	few	ASSFPARGGYT